The 25 T cell receptor beta chains given below trace back to one sample, sequenced in a study of OX40 agonist ivuxolimab in advanced cancers. Assay used: immunoSEQ multiplex PCR; TCRdb lists only in-frame clones, some missing. The sample lists 55,000 to 70,000 clones; roughly 80% were seen once. The input for sequencing was CD4+ or CD8+ T cells sorted from blood, taken in a trial of the OX40 agonist ivuxolimab. Source of these receptors: an adult with an advanced solid tumor such as melanoma, head and neck, liver or kidney cancer.

The J gene is TRBJ2-5, the V gene TRBV11-1; D is unresolved. This CDR3 has 16 amino acids. The germline V gene encodes CDR1 SGHAT and CDR2 FQDESV (reference sequence). Trimming cost V 1 base and J 5 bases, with 17 bases left between them. The CDR3 reads CASSLEPQSLGETQYF. The CDR3 DNA sequence: TGTGCCAGCAGCTTAGAGCCCCAGTCACTTGGGGAGACCCAGTACTTC.

The rearrangement joins TRBV27 to TRBJ2-3; D possibly uses TRBD1 or TRBD2 (5 bases each). Germline V CDR1 and CDR2: MNHEY, SMNVEV (reference sequence). Between the trimmed V and J ends, which lost 4 bases and 2 bases, there was a span of 13 bases. This CDR3 region has 15 residues. The CDR3 sequence is CASSSWGSYTDTQYF. The CDR3 DNA is TGTGCCAGCAGTTCTTGGGGGAGTTACACAGATACGCAGTATTTT.

The rearrangement joins TRBV29-1 to TRBJ2-3; the match to TRBD2 covers 10 bases. CDR1 and CDR2 from the germline V gene are SQVTM and ANQGSEA. V lost 0 bases and J lost 4; bases outside the gene matches: 13. This CDR3 is built from 18 residues. For the CDR3, the DNA is TGCAGCGTTGAAGATCGAATTATAGCGGGGGGTCTATCAGATACGCAGTATTTT. Translating gives CSVEDRIIAGGLSDTQYF.

This clone was counted only a few times. The genes are TRBV30 and TRBJ1-5; D is perhaps TRBD1 (6 bases). V gave up 0 bases and J gave up 0 bases, with 9 bases separating them. The CDR3 has 15 amino acids. Germline assignment: CDR1 GTSNPN and CDR2 SVGIG (reference sequence). Here the CDR3 reads CAWSVRTASNQPQHF. CDR3 nucleotide sequence: TGTGCCTGGAGTGTAAGGACAGCTAGCAATCAGCCCCAGCATTTT.

This clone was recorded once. The rearrangement uses TRBV28 and TRBJ2-1; maybe TRBD1 (6 bases). Germline-derived CDR1 and CDR2 are MDHEN and SYDVKM. CDR3 length: 13 amino acids. V gave up 6 bases and J gave up 7 bases, with 13 bases separating them. The CDR3 bases are TGTGCCAGCAGCCAGGGGTTCCGGAATGAGCAGTTCTTC. Its protein product is CASSQGFRNEQFF.

V is TRBV28 and J is TRBJ2-7; D is perhaps TRBD1 (6 bases). The CDR3 extends over 16 amino acids. Germline loops: CDR1 MDHEN, CDR2 SYDVKM. V lost 8 bases to trimming and J lost 0 bases, with 20 bases between them. CDR3 nucleotide sequence: TGTGCCAGCGCTTCGACCAGACAGGCCTACTCCTACGAGCAGTACTTC. Translated: CASASTRQAYSYEQYF.

This clone showed up just a few times. The chain combines TRBV19 with TRBJ2-2; 8 bases agree with TRBD1. Trimming at V came to 10 bases and at J to 0 bases, leaving 10 bases not matched to a gene. CDR3 length: 16 amino acids. Germline V gene data show CDR1 as LNHDA and CDR2 as SQIVND (reference sequence). The DNA of the CDR3 is TGTGCCACGACGAAACAGGGGGGCACGAACACCGGGGAGCTGTTTTTT. Protein product: CATTKQGGTNTGELFF.

For this clone: Germline is not matched at one junction end, which may reflect a read error. The genes are TRBV6-5 and TRBJ2-7, with D tentatively TRBD1 or TRBD2 (7 bases each). CDR3 size: 14 residues. Germline CDR1 is MNHEY and CDR2 is SVGAGI. CDR3 amino acids: CTSRGGPRDYEQYF. The DNA for the CDR3 is TGTACCAGCAGGGGGGGCCCGAGGGACTACGAGCAGTACTTC.

This chain uses TRBV18 with TRBJ2-1, with D perhaps given as TRBD1 or TRBD2 (5 bases each). V lost 2 bases and J lost 8, with 13 bases in between. This CDR3 has 14 amino acids. CDR1 and CDR2 from the germline V gene are KGHSH and LQKENI. DNA of the CDR3: TGTGCCAGCTCACCAAATCTGGGGGTCGATGAGCAGTTCTTC. This sequence encodes CASSPNLGVDEQFF.

The chain carries TRBV27 and TRBJ1-2, with D perhaps TRBD1 (5 bases). The CDR3 loop spans 13 amino acids. V shed 6 bases and J shed 2 bases, with 10 bases lying between them. Germline V lookup: CDR1 MNHEY, CDR2 SMNVEV (reference sequence). The CDR3 DNA follows: TGTGCCAGCAGCCCCAGGGAGAACTATGGCTACACCTTC. It translates to CASSPRENYGYTF.

This clone has just one count. This chain uses TRBV19 with TRBJ2-5; D might be TRBD2 (5 bases). Trimming took 5 bases from V and 1 from J, leaving 8 bases between them. The CDR3 spans 13 residues. The germline V gene has CDR1 LNHDA and CDR2 SQIVND (reference sequence). Here the CDR3 reads CASSGGFQETQYF. The DNA of the CDR3 is TGTGCCAGTAGTGGAGGATTCCAAGAGACCCAGTACTTC.

The V call is TRBV6-5, the J call TRBJ1-6, with a tentative D call TRBD1 (6 bases). Germline CDR1 reads MNHEY; CDR2 reads SVGAGI. This CDR3 is built from 13 residues. V was shortened by 6 bases and J by 8 bases, with 11 bases between the two germline ends. This chain's CDR3 is CASRLNRDSPLHF. In DNA, the CDR3 is TGTGCCAGCAGGCTCAACAGGGATTCACCCCTCCACTTT.

V gene TRBV7-2 combines with J gene TRBJ1-3, with unresolved D. This CDR3 has 14 residues. The germline CDR1 and CDR2 sequences are SGHTA and FQGNSA. The V and J ends lost 2 bases and 0 bases respectively, with 5 bases between them. The CDR3 coding sequence is TGTGCCAGCAGCTTAAAGGGCTCTGGAAACACCATATATTTT. Protein product: CASSLKGSGNTIYF.

V and J are TRBV7-9 and TRBJ2-5, with D maybe TRBD1 (6 bases). Germline V lookup: CDR1 SEHNR, CDR2 FQNEAQ (reference sequence). Trimming pared 1 base from V and 3 bases from J, leaving 9 bases between. The CDR3 sequence is 14 residues long. CDR3 region: CASSLVGGEETQYF. CDR3 nucleotides: TGTGCCAGCAGCTTAGTAGGGGGAGAAGAGACCCAGTACTTC.

This clone was seen a handful of times. This rearrangement joins TRBV19 to TRBJ2-7; D unresolved. The germline CDR1 and CDR2 sequences are LNHDA and SQIVND (reference sequence). With 5 bases removed from V and 3 bases from J, the gap between germline ends came to 20 bases. The CDR3 extends over 16 amino acids. The CDR3 DNA sequence: TGTGCCAGTAGTCCTCATCAGGATCCTACTATCTACGAGCAGTACTTC. Amino acid sequence: CASSPHQDPTIYEQYF.

The gene calls are TRBV5-5 and TRBJ1-4; no definite D call. V lost 4 bases, J lost 0 bases, and 7 bases lay in between. CDR1 is SGHKS, CDR2 YYEKEE, per germline (reference sequence). This CDR3 is 14 amino acids long. DNA for the CDR3: TGTGCCAGCAGCCAAACAGCAACTAATGAAAAACTGTTTTTT. Protein product: CASSQTATNEKLFF.

V is TRBV7-9 and J is TRBJ1-1; 7 bases map to TRBD1. Trimming cost V 3 bases and J 0 bases; bases outside gene matches: 7. The CDR3 is made up of 16 amino acids. Germline V gene lookup returns CDR1 SEHNR and CDR2 FQNEAQ (reference sequence). The CDR3 DNA sequence: TGTGCCAGCAGCTTCGACAGGGCCTTAATGAACACTGAAGCTTTCTTT. It encodes CASSFDRALMNTEAFF.

The chain is built from TRBV7-3 and TRBJ1-2, with TRBD1 as a possible D gene (6 bases). Germline V gives CDR1 SGHTA, CDR2 FQGTGA. There are 12 residues in the CDR3. Trimming took 8 bases from V and 7 from J, leaving 14 bases between them. The DNA for the CDR3 is TGTGCCAGCGGGGGGCGCCTGGGTGGCTACACCTTC. Protein product: CASGGRLGGYTF.

The genes are TRBV5-1 and TRBJ1-3, with D unresolved. The V and J ends lost 4 bases and 2 bases respectively, with 10 bases between them. The CDR3 sequence is 14 residues long. CDR1 is SGHRS and CDR2 is YFSETQ in the germline V gene. The chain's CDR3 is CASSPTNPGNTIYF. In DNA, the CDR3 is TGCGCCAGCAGCCCCACGAACCCTGGAAACACCATATATTTT.

The chain is built from TRBV7-8 and TRBJ1-2; no reliable D call. Between the trimmed V and J ends, which lost 1 base and 0 bases, there was a span of 12 bases. The CDR3 totals 16 residues. Germline CDR1 SGHVS, CDR2 FQNEAQ. CDR3: CASSLVASGANYGYTF. The CDR3 nucleotides read TGTGCCAGCAGCTTAGTAGCATCGGGAGCTAACTATGGCTACACCTTC.

The chain employs TRBV19 and TRBJ2-1, with a weak D call TRBD2 (5 bases). The germline CDR1 and CDR2 sequences are LNHDA and SQIVND (reference sequence). V was shortened by 6 bases and J by 6 bases, with 18 bases between the two germline ends. The CDR3 is made up of 15 amino acids. The CDR3 sequence is CASRKVDVASNEQFF. The CDR3 DNA reads TGTGCCAGTAGGAAGGTGGATGTAGCGTCCAATGAGCAGTTCTTC.

This chain connects TRBV30 to TRBJ1-5, with 7 positions matching TRBD1. The CDR3 is 14 residues long. CDR1 and CDR2 (germline): GTSNPN, SVGIG (reference sequence). Trimming at V came to 3 bases and at J to 3 bases, leaving 5 bases not matched to a gene. CDR3 nucleotides: TGTGCCTGGAGGGGGCAGGGGGTCAATCAGCCCCAGCATTTT. It specifies CAWRGQGVNQPQHF.

The chain recombines TRBV9 with TRBJ2-2, with 7 nucleotides matching TRBD1. CDR3 size: 15 residues. Germline V lookup: CDR1 SGDLS, CDR2 YYNGEE. V was pared by 4 bases and J by 3 bases, with 6 bases of the junction left unmatched. The CDR3 DNA reads as TGTGCCAGCAGCCCCCGAGGGGGCTACACCGGGGAGCTGTTTTTT. This sequence encodes CASSPRGGYTGELFF. Based on the CDR3 plus reference TRBV9 and TRBJ2-2, the full variable domain is DSGVTQTPKHLITATGQRVTLRCSPRSGDLSVYWYQQSLDQGLQFLIQYYNGEERAKGNILERFSAQQFPDLHSELNLSSLELGDSALYFCASSPRGGYTGELFFGEGSRLTVL.

The chain uses TRBV5-6 and TRBJ2-2; D perhaps matches TRBD2 (7 bases). The CDR3 runs to 15 residues. The V gene's germline CDR1 is SGHDT and CDR2 YYEEEE. The V and J ends lost 4 bases and 4 bases respectively, with 14 bases between them. CDR3 nucleotides: TGTGCCAGCAGCCGGGCCGGGGGGCTCACCGGGGAGCTGTTTTTT. Residues: CASSRAGGLTGELFF.

The CDR3 here is CASSWLSTSGGETQYF. The CDR3 DNA reads as TGTGCCAGCAGCTGGCTATCGACTAGCGGGGGAGAGACCCAGTACTTC. This sequence joins TRBV5-5 and TRBJ2-5; 12 nucleotides agree with TRBD2. CDR3 length: 16 residues. J gave up 4 bases and V 3 bases, and 7 bases lay outside the gene matches. Germline lookup yields CDR1 SGHKS and CDR2 YYEKEE (reference sequence).